Listed below are T cell receptor beta chains from one sample, sequenced in a study of shared clonotypes between healthy human individuals. The protocol was immunoSEQ multiplex PCR, while the TCRdb copy is restricted to in-frame clones and leaves out a portion. In the table there are 85,000 to 100,000 clones, 60% to 70% of which are singletons. The sample consisted of memory CD8+ T cells sorted from blood. The receptors come from a man younger than 40 in good health. Each CDR3 is given with its conserved first and last residue.

J: TRBJ2-6; V: TRBV6-5; CDR3: CASNREGSEANVLTF
J: TRBJ2-1; V: TRBV7-9; CDR3: CASSSGLAGLSYNEQFF
J: TRBJ2-3; V: TRBV6-4; CDR3: CASSEAPGGADTQYF
J: TRBJ1-2; V: TRBV29-1; CDR3: CSVGGADYGYTF
J: TRBJ2-7; V: TRBV27; CDR3: CASRELGTGAGEQYF
J: TRBJ2-7; V: TRBV7-4; CDR3: CASSLGGREQYF
J: TRBJ2-7; V: TRBV28; CDR3: CASSGDSYEQYF
J: TRBJ2-3; V: TRBV7-2; CDR3: CASSPWTSGRINTQYF
J: TRBJ2-7; V: TRBV28; CDR3: CASRSGHTYEQYF
J: TRBJ2-5; V: TRBV10-1; CDR3: CASSPGTGRPGGETQYF